A single sample is the source of the 14 T cell receptor beta chains below, sequenced in a study of CD8 T cells in Susac syndrome. With random hexamers, reverse transcription was performed on about 0.45 to 1 ug of RNA. TCRdb re-called the immunoSEQ multiplex PCR reads through MiXCR, storing one row per CDR3 protein. The profile shows 110,000 or so distinct CDR3 sequences, 90% to 95% of them singletons. Sequencing was performed on CD4+ T cells from PBMCs. All receptors come from a human donor with multiple sclerosis.

The chain is built from TRBV20-1 and TRBJ2-3; weak D call: TRBD1 (6 bases). With 1 base removed from V and 2 bases from J, the gap between germline ends came to 10 bases. Germline V CDR1 and CDR2: DFQATT, SNEGSKA (reference sequence). The CDR3 is 14 amino acids. Here the CDR3 reads CSARGDKATDTQYF. The CDR3 DNA sequence: TGCAGTGCTAGAGGGGACAAAGCCACAGATACGCAGTATTTT.

J is TRBJ1-4 and V is TRBV15; D is possibly TRBD1 (5 bases). The CDR3 is 16 amino acids. Germline V gives CDR1 LNHNV, CDR2 YYDKDF (reference sequence). V lost 0 bases to trimming and J lost 7 bases, with 15 bases between them. CDR3 sequence: CATSREALGVGEKLFF. The CDR3 DNA sequence: TGTGCCACCAGCAGAGAGGCCCTAGGGGTTGGTGAAAAACTGTTTTTT.

V usage is TRBV5-4 and J usage is TRBJ1-2, with unresolved D. V was shortened by 1 base and J by 0 bases, with 10 bases between the two germline ends. CDR1 and CDR2 (germline): SGHNT, YYREEE (reference sequence). The CDR3 extends over 15 amino acids. This chain's CDR3 is CASSLKLVPNYGYTF. CDR3 nucleotides: TGTGCCAGCAGCTTGAAGCTAGTCCCTAACTATGGCTACACCTTC.

In this sample, this clonotype turned up once. The chain recombines TRBV20-1 with TRBJ1-2, with D possibly being TRBD1 (6 bases). Germline CDR1 DFQATT, CDR2 SNEGSKA (reference sequence). The germline V and J ends were trimmed by 5 bases and 4 bases, with 11 bases remaining between them. This CDR3 has 12 residues. CDR3 loop: CSAADRFYGYTF. CDR3 coding DNA: TGCAGTGCTGCTGACAGGTTCTATGGCTACACCTTC.

The CDR3 loop is CASSATGGSGNTIYF. In nucleotides, the CDR3 is TGTGCCAGCAGCGCGACAGGGGGCAGTGGAAACACCATATATTTT. The chain couples TRBV7-9 to TRBJ1-3, with TRBD1 matching 10 bases. Germline CDR1 SEHNR, CDR2 FQNEAQ (reference sequence). V lost 5 bases and J lost 3; bases outside the gene matches: 4. The CDR3 length is 15 residues.

The chain recombines TRBV9 with TRBJ1-1, with D unresolved. Germline loops: CDR1 SGDLS, CDR2 YYNGEE. The CDR3 extends over 15 amino acids. The V end lost 1 base, the J end lost 5 bases, and 15 bases lay between the germline ends. Here the CDR3 reads CASSVSARVGTEAFF. The CDR3 DNA is TGTGCCAGCAGCGTAAGTGCCCGGGTTGGGACTGAAGCTTTCTTT.

The chain recombines TRBV7-2 with TRBJ2-2; a possible D gene is TRBD1 (6 bases). The CDR3 is 15 residues long. The germline V gene encodes CDR1 SGHTA and CDR2 FQGNSA. V lost 5 bases to trimming and J lost 4 bases, with 14 bases between them. DNA of the CDR3: TGTGCCAGCAGCACTTACAGGGCTGCCACCGGGGAGCTGTTTTTT. Protein product: CASSTYRAATGELFF.

The chain couples TRBV5-4 to TRBJ1-2; D is ambiguous. The CDR3 spans 16 residues. Germline V gene data show CDR1 as SGHNT and CDR2 as YYREEE (reference sequence). With 3 bases removed from V and 1 base from J, the gap between germline ends came to 16 bases. The CDR3 sequence is CASSSPSGRHNYGYTF. As DNA, the CDR3 is TGTGCCAGCAGCTCACCCTCGGGCAGACATAACTATGGCTACACCTTC.

This clonotype is a singleton in its sample. The chain is built from TRBV4-3 and TRBJ2-5, with 7 bases lining up with TRBD1. Trimming removed 1 base from V and 4 bases from J; junction bases left unmatched: 6. Germline V gene data show CDR1 as LGHNA and CDR2 as YSLEER. The CDR3 is made up of 15 amino acids. As DNA, the CDR3 is TGCGCCAGCAGCCAAGCTCGGGACAGCCCAGAGACCCAGTACTTC. Amino acids: CASSQARDSPETQYF.

The gene calls are TRBV12-3 or TRBV12-4 and TRBJ1-5, with D hard to call. V was shortened by 3 bases and J by 7 bases, with 13 bases between the two germline ends. The CDR3 has 14 residues. The CDR3 loop is CASSFGQFQQPQHF. The CDR3 DNA reads TGTGCCAGCAGTTTCGGGCAGTTTCAACAGCCCCAGCATTTT.

V is TRBV12-3 or TRBV12-4 and J is TRBJ1-2; D is unclear. V lost 6 bases and J lost 8, with 16 bases in between. The CDR3 spans 13 residues. The CDR3: CASSPGETRGYTF. The CDR3 DNA reads as TGTGCCAGCAGCCCTGGGGAGACTAGGGGCTACACCTTC.

This clonotype appeared a few times. This chain links TRBV12-3 or TRBV12-4 with TRBJ1-5; unclear D gene. The V and J ends lost 0 bases and 5 bases respectively, with 2 bases between them. The CDR3 is 12 residues long. CDR3 nucleotide sequence: TGTGCCAGCAGTTTAGCCGATCAGCCCCAGCATTTT. The encoded protein is CASSLADQPQHF.

Points on this clonotype: One end of the junction fails to match germline, which may point to a read error. The V and J genes are TRBV6-2 or TRBV6-3 and TRBJ2-7; maybe TRBD2 (5 bases). The germline V gene encodes CDR1 MNHEY and CDR2 SVGEGT. The CDR3 has 14 amino acids. The CDR3 loop reads CASRPDTRVLDEDF. As DNA, the CDR3 is TGTGCCAGCAGACCCGACACGAGGGTCTTAGATGAGGACTTC.

The chain couples TRBV11-3 to TRBJ2-2; perhaps TRBD1 as D (5 bases). The CDR3 is 15 residues long. V lost 8 bases to trimming and J lost 1 base, with 14 bases between them. Germline CDR1 and CDR2: SGHNT and YENEEA. CDR3: CASSLLGVNTGELFF. The CDR3 region has the DNA TGTGCCAGCTCCCTCCTAGGGGTGAACACCGGGGAGCTGTTTTTT.